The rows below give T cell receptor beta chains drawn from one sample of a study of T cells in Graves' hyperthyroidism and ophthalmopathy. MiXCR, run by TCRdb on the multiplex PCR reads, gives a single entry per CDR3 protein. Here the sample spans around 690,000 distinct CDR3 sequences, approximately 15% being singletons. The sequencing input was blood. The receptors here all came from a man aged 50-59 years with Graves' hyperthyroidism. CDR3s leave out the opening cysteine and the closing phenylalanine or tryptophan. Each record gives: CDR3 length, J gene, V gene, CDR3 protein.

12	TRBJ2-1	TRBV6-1	ASSGVPSYNEQF
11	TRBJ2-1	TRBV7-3	ASRAGEHNEQF
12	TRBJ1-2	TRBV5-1	ASSLEIRGVGYT
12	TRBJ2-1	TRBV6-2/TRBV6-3	ASSSFKGDNEQF
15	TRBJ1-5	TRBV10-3	AISENSGQLSNQPQH
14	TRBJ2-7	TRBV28	ASSERGTGSLGEQY
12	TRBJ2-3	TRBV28	ASSSRGSTDTQY
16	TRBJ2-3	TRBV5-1	ASSPGLAHGNFTDTQY
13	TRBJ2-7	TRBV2	ASSYTQAGAYEQY
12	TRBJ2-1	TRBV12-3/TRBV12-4	ASSLRRERREQF
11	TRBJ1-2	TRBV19	ASSIRGSHGYT
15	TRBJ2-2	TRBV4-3	ASSPGTISGLPGELF
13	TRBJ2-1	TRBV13	ASSRTSGEVYEQF
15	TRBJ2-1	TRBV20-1	SAHSPLAGEIRNEQF
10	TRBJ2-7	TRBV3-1	ASTQMGGEQY
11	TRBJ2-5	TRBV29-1	SVDLRKQETQY
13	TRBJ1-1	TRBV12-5	ASGETRSWNTEAF
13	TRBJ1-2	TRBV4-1	ASSQERTTNYGYT
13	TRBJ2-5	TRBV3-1	ASSQGNRGGETQY
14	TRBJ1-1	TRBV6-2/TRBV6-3	ASSYAPTGVNTEAF
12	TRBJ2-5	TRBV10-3	AISESTGGSTQY
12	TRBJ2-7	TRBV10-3	AISTTGQGYEQY
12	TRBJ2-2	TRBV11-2	ASSLDRVTGELF
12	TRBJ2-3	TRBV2	ARKTGKSTDTQY
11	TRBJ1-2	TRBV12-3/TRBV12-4	ASSPRTVGGYT
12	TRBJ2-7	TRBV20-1	SATGQGADCEQY
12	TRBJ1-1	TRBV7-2	ASSLDGRAAEAF
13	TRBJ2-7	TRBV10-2	ASSEYTSGSGEQY
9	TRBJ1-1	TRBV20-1	SAPGQLEAF
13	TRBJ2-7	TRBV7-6	ASSRTSGSRGEQY
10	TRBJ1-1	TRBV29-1	SVEELYSRRI
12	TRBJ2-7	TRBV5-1	ASSPGQGYYEQY
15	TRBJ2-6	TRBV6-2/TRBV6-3	ASSYSAAHSGANVLT
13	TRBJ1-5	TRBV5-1	ASSLAGHSNQPQH
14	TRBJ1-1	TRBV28	ASSLSEGRLNTEAF
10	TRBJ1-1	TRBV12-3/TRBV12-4	ASIVRGSEAF
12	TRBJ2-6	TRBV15	ATSRGDVINVLT
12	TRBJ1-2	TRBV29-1	SPGPQGANYGYT
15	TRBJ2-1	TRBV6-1	ASTPTIGGRALNEQF
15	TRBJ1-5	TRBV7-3	ASSLGPGTGRNQPQH
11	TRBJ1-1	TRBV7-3	ASSRGGITEAF
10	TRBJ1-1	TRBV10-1	ACSETDTEAF
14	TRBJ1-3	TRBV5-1	ASSLGTGVAGNTIY
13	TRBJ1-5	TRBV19	ASSKEGAANQPQH
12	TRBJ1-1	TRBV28	ASNAPGQIGLAF